The 11 T cell receptor beta chains below all came from one sample that was sequenced in a study of identifying expanded T cells in peripheral blood (dated by TCRdb to between 2018 and 2020). Libraries came from the immunoSEQ multiplex PCR assay. Sourced from immuneACCESS, this table was stored by TCRdb with only in-frame sequences that have V and J called. A share of the clones is absent; for the studies checked, an unresolved V gene accounts for under half, and the remainder has no known explanation. The sample profile shows 130,000 or so clones; approximately 80% of them were found once. The top ten hold approximately 3% of the sample. Sequencing was carried out using blood. The receptors shown here come from a person aged 18 to 75 in good health.

The gene calls are TRBV7-8 and TRBJ2-1; a weak D match, TRBD1 (5 bases). The V gene's germline CDR1 is SGHVS and CDR2 FQNEAQ. The CDR3 runs 17 residues. Deletions cut 5 bases from V and 0 bases from J, with 17 bases between. The CDR3 here is CASSPRGSYYSYNEQFF. The CDR3 DNA reads TGTGCCAGCAGCCCAAGGGGATCCTACTACTCCTACAATGAGCAGTTCTTC.

This chain uses TRBV2 with TRBJ1-1; 7 bases are shared with TRBD1. The CDR3 consists of 13 residues. CDR1 SNHLY and CDR2 FYNNEI come from the germline V gene. The J segment lost 6 bases and the V segment lost 4 bases, leaving 5 bases of the junction unmatched. CDR3 amino acids: CASSAQGVAEAFF. The CDR3 DNA sequence: TGTGCCAGCAGTGCGCAGGGGGTGGCTGAAGCTTTCTTT.

The rearrangement links TRBV30 to TRBJ2-1; no firm D call. Per the germline V gene, CDR1 is GTSNPN and CDR2 is SVGIG (reference sequence). This CDR3 spans 13 amino acids. The V end lost 0 bases, the J end lost 5 bases, and 8 bases lay between the germline ends. CDR3 nucleotide sequence: TGTGCCTGGAGTGTTGTCCGGAACAATGAGCAGTTCTTC. Protein product: CAWSVVRNNEQFF.

The CDR3 spells CASSRQGGLDTEAFF. The CDR3 DNA reads as TGTGCCAGCAGTAGACAGGGGGGGCTAGACACTGAAGCTTTCTTT. This chain connects TRBV6-1 to TRBJ1-1, with 9 bases that match TRBD1. Germline-derived CDR1 and CDR2 are MNHNS and SASEGT. The CDR3 loop spans 15 amino acids. V dropped 5 bases and J dropped 3; count of bases not matched to a gene: 7.

The chain couples TRBV27 to TRBJ2-1; TRBD1 matches 10 bases. Germline V gives CDR1 MNHEY, CDR2 SMNVEV (reference sequence). The junction had 10 bases not matched to a gene; V was cut back by 3 bases and J by 2 bases. This CDR3 has 18 residues. The CDR3 loop is CASSFGDRGFEPYNEQFF. CDR3 DNA sequence: TGTGCCAGCAGTTTCGGGGACAGGGGATTCGAACCCTACAATGAGCAGTTCTTC.

A remark on this clone: At one end, the junction sequence differs from germline, possibly due to a read error. The genes are TRBV9 and TRBJ1-1; 7 bases line up with TRBD1. Germline V gene data show CDR1 as SGDLS and CDR2 as YYNGEE. The CDR3 runs 14 residues. CDR3 amino acids: CASSVLTGNAEAFF. The CDR3 DNA is TGTGCCAGCAGCGTTTTGACAGGGAACGCTGAAGCTTTCTTT.

At least ten counts were recorded for this clone. This CDR3 is CASSKGANTEAFF. The CDR3 DNA sequence: TGTGCCAGCAGCAAGGGGGCCAACACTGAAGCTTTCTTT. J is TRBJ1-1 and V is TRBV7-3, with 7 bases matching TRBD1. CDR1 and CDR2 (germline): SGHTA, FQGTGA. The CDR3 spans 13 residues. With V trimmed by 5 bases and J by 2 bases, 2 bases remained unmatched.

CDR3 coding DNA: TGCAGCGTCGAGCGGGGACAGAGTAATGAGCAGTTCTTC. Its translation: CSVERGQSNEQFF. V and J are TRBV29-1 and TRBJ2-1; D is perhaps TRBD1 or TRBD2 (7 bases each). CDR1 and CDR2 from the germline V gene are SQVTM and ANQGSEA. The length of the CDR3 is 13 residues. Trimming cost V 6 bases and J 7 bases, with 16 bases left between them.

This clone was recorded a few times. CDR3: CASRWDKSYGYTF. CDR3 nucleotides: TGTGCCAGCAGATGGGACAAGTCCTATGGCTACACCTTC. The chain is built from TRBV7-9 and TRBJ1-2, with D maybe TRBD1 (6 bases). Trimming left V 6 bases short and J 4 bases short, with 12 bases between. Germline V lookup: CDR1 SEHNR, CDR2 FQNEAQ (reference sequence). CDR3 length equals 13 residues.

V and J are TRBV25-1 and TRBJ2-1; TRBD1 matches at 7 bases. Trimming took 3 bases from V and 5 from J; bases not matched to a gene: 7. Germline V gives CDR1 MGHDK, CDR2 SYGVNS. This CDR3 region has 15 residues. The DNA for the CDR3 is TGTGCCAGCAGTGAGCCCAGGGGGATGAACAATGAGCAGTTCTTC. This gives the protein CASSEPRGMNNEQFF.

The chain uses TRBV6-6 and TRBJ2-1; 8 bases match TRBD2. The CDR3 spans 13 residues. Trimming cost V 8 bases and J 8 bases; bases outside gene matches: 8. Germline V gene lookup returns CDR1 MNHNY and CDR2 SVGAGI (reference sequence). The DNA of the CDR3 is TGTGCCAGCTCAAGCGGGGGAGGCTATGAGCAGTTCTTC. Protein product: CASSSGGGYEQFF.